Below, 2 T cell receptor beta chains from the same sample are listed, as sequenced in a study of spatial heterogeneity in lung cancer. MiXCR was run by TCRdb on the 5' RACE reads, yielding one entry per CDR3 protein. The profile shows about 38,000 distinct CDR3 sequences, roughly 8% of them singletons. Time point reported: sample taken at primary tumor resection. The input for sequencing was PBMCs, taken at surgery. The source of these receptors is a male donor with early-stage non-small cell lung cancer.

This clonotype was counted ten times or more. V and J are TRBV5-1 and TRBJ2-3; D is undetermined. The germline V gene has CDR1 SGHRS and CDR2 YFSETQ. Trimming took 3 bases from V and 0 from J, leaving 8 bases between them. This CDR3 has 14 residues. CDR3 sequence reads: CASSSARSTDTQYF. The CDR3 DNA reads TGCGCCAGCAGCTCGGCAAGAAGCACAGATACGCAGTATTTT.

The gene calls are TRBV4-1 and TRBJ1-4, with 7 positions matching TRBD1. With V trimmed by 4 bases and J by 4 bases, 6 bases remained unmatched. This CDR3 is 15 amino acids long. Germline values: CDR1 MGHRA, CDR2 YSYEKL. The CDR3 nucleotides are TGCGCCAGCAGCCCCCAGACAGGGATTAATGAAAAACTGTTTTTT. Translation gives CASSPQTGINEKLFF.